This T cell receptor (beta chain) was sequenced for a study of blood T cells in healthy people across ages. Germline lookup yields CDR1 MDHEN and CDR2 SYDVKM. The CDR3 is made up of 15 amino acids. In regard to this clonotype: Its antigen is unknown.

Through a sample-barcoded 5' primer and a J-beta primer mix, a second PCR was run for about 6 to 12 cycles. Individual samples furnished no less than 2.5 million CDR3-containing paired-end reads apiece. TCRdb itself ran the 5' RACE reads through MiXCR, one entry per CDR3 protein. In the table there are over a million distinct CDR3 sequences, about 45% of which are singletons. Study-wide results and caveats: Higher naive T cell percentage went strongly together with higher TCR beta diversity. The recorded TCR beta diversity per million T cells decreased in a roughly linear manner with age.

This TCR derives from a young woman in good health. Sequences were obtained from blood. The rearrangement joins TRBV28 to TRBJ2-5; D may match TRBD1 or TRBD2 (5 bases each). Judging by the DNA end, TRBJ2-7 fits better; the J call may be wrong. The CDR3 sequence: CASSGVRDLHYEQYF. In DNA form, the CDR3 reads TGTGCCAGCAGTGGGGTCAGGGACCTACACTACGAGCAGTACTTC.